This is a list of T cell receptor beta chains from one sample in a study of shared clonotypes between healthy human individuals. Here immunoSEQ multiplex PCR was the method, and the copy in TCRdb shows in-frame clones only, minus some. Here the sample spans some 2.4 million clones, approximately 93% being singletons. The sequencing input was naive CD4+ T cells from PBMCs. The receptors originated from a young man in good health. Some clones in this sample may be carry-over from other donors' samples. Both conserved end residues are part of each CDR3. D genes are given only for firm matches. Some rows have no size entry. The others give once, few or many, or a class for an expanded clone.

d_gene | j_gene | abundance | v_gene | CDR3aa | CDR3nt
NA | TRBJ1-3 | NA | TRBV6-5 | CASSSAGAGNTIYF | TGTGCCAGCAGCTCCGCAGGGGCCGGAAACACCATATATTTT
NA | TRBJ2-7 | NA | TRBV6-5 | CASSPPGADSYEQYF | TGTGCCAGCAGTCCCCCGGGGGCGGACTCCTACGAGCAGTACTTC
TRBD1 | TRBJ1-3 | NA | TRBV15 | CATSEDREAGNTIYF | TGTGCCACCAGCGAAGACAGGGAGGCTGGAAACACCATATATTTT
NA | TRBJ1-1 | NA | TRBV29-1 | CSVTDFMNTEAFF | TGCAGCGTGACAGACTTTATGAACACTGAAGCTTTCTTT
TRBD1 | TRBJ2-7 | NA | TRBV27 | CASRRTGGASSEQYF | TGTGCCAGCAGGCGGACAGGGGGCGCATCCTCCGAGCAGTACTTC
NA | TRBJ2-3 | NA | TRBV7-9 | CASSLTRGGATDTQYF | TGTGCCAGCAGCTTAACCCGAGGTGGGGCGACGGATACGCAGTATTTT
TRBD2 | TRBJ2-3 | NA | TRBV28 | CASSLTLAGDTQYF | TGTGCCAGCAGTTTAACTTTAGCGGGAGATACGCAGTATTTT
TRBD2 | TRBJ2-5 | NA | TRBV9 | CASSPRSGFSRGKQETQYF | TGTGCCAGCAGCCCTAGGAGCGGTTTTTCGCGGGGGAAACAAGAGACCCAGTACTTC
TRBD1 | TRBJ1-1 | NA | TRBV6-5 | CASSDPGQNEAFF | TGTGCCAGCAGTGACCCGGGACAGAATGAAGCTTTCTTT
NA | TRBJ1-5 | NA | TRBV30 | CAASGRLAADSNQPQHF | TGTGCCGCAAGCGGGCGGCTAGCAGCCGATAGCAATCAGCCCCAGCATTTT
TRBD2 | TRBJ2-3 | NA | TRBV30 | CAWNRAGGPSDTQYF | TGTGCCTGGAACAGAGCGGGAGGGCCCTCGGATACGCAGTATTTT
TRBD2 | TRBJ2-2 | NA | TRBV9 | CASRGLAPTGELFF | TGTGCCAGCAGGGGACTAGCGCCCACCGGGGAGCTGTTTTTT
NA | TRBJ2-5 | NA | TRBV7-3 | CASSLAGAQETQYF | TGTGCCAGCAGCTTAGCCGGGGCTCAAGAGACCCAGTACTTC
NA | TRBJ1-3 | NA | TRBV19 | CASSLGAVGNTIYF | TGTGCCAGTAGTCTAGGGGCGGTAGGAAACACCATATATTTT
NA | TRBJ1-5 | NA | TRBV7-2 | CASSIGGEWYQPQHF | TGTGCCAGCAGCATCGGGGGGGAGTGGTATCAGCCCCAGCATTTT
NA | TRBJ2-2 | NA | TRBV7-8 | CASSSVHPNTGELFF | TGTGCCAGCAGCTCGGTCCATCCGAACACCGGGGAGCTGTTTTTT
NA | TRBJ1-5 | NA | TRBV5-1 | CASSLEGGRTQPQHF | TGCGCCAGCAGCTTGGAAGGGGGGCGAACTCAGCCCCAGCATTTT
TRBD1 | TRBJ1-1 | NA | TRBV10-2 | CASLIVGTGHTEAFF | TGCGCCAGCCTTATTGTGGGGACAGGGCACACTGAAGCTTTCTTT
NA | TRBJ2-1 | once | TRBV5-1 | CASSLVGEVSYNEQFF | TGCGCCAGCAGCTTGGTGGGGGAGGTCTCCTACAATGAGCAGTTCTTC
NA | TRBJ2-3 | NA | TRBV5-4 | CASSLPGLGSPTDTQYF | TGTGCCAGCAGCCTACCGGGACTGGGGTCCCCCACAGATACGCAGTATTTT
TRBD2 | TRBJ2-2 | NA | TRBV18 | CASSGGTSISTGELFF | TGTGCCAGCTCAGGAGGGACTAGCATAAGCACCGGGGAGCTGTTTTTT
NA | TRBJ2-3 | NA | TRBV12-5 | CASGLGGGTDTQYF | TGTGCTAGTGGTTTGGGCGGGGGCACAGATACGCAGTATTTT
NA | TRBJ1-5 | NA | TRBV10-3 | CAISELGQGKQPQHF | TGTGCCATCAGTGAACTAGGGCAGGGGAAGCAGCCCCAGCATTTT
NA | TRBJ1-2 | once | TRBV7-9 | CASSFTGPTSNYGYTF | TGTGCCAGCAGCTTCACAGGACCGACTTCTAACTATGGCTACACCTTC
NA | TRBJ1-1 | NA | TRBV29-1 | CSVPETGGNTEAFF | TGCAGCGTTCCCGAGACGGGAGGGAACACTGAAGCTTTCTTT
TRBD2 | TRBJ2-7 | NA | TRBV7-9 | CASSLEAGTAYEQYF | TGTGCCAGCAGCTTAGAAGCGGGAACCGCCTACGAGCAGTACTTC
NA | TRBJ2-5 | once | TRBV7-8 | CATLRGDAQETQYF | TGTGCCACCCTGAGGGGGGACGCTCAGGAGACCCAGTACTTC
TRBD1 | TRBJ1-2 | NA | TRBV5-1 | CASNDRVGYGYTF | TGCGCCAGCAACGACAGGGTGGGGTATGGCTACACCTTC
NA | TRBJ1-6 | NA | TRBV6-6 | CASSWVDNSPLHF | TGTGCCAGCAGCTGGGTAGATAATTCACCCCTCCACTTT
NA | TRBJ2-7 | NA | TRBV2 | CASSEPSEQYF | TGTGCCAGCAGCGAGCCGTCCGAGCAGTACTTC
TRBD1 | TRBJ1-4 | NA | TRBV7-9 | CASSTRDRGLFF | TGTGCCAGCAGCACCCGGGACAGGGGGCTGTTTTTT
TRBD2 | TRBJ2-2 | NA | TRBV5-1 | CASSFSGRASGTGELFF | TGCGCCAGCAGCTTTAGCGGGAGGGCCTCGGGAACCGGGGAGCTGTTTTTT
TRBD2 | TRBJ2-4 | once | TRBV6-1 | CASSVGTSGTNIQYF | TGTGCCAGCAGCGTGGGGACTAGCGGCACAAACATTCAGTACTTC
NA | TRBJ1-1 | NA | TRBV4-1 | CASSPWGNTEAFF | TGCGCCAGCAGCCCGTGGGGGAACACTGAAGCTTTCTTT
NA | TRBJ2-2 | NA | TRBV6-1 | CASSATFRGAEAGELFF | TGTGCCAGCAGTGCCACTTTCAGGGGGGCCGAGGCCGGGGAGCTGTTTTTT